The 8 T cell receptor beta chains below were found in one sample sequenced in a study of identifying expanded T cells in peripheral blood. Profiling relied on immunoSEQ multiplex PCR, and the TCRdb table lists in-frame clones only, not all of them. The sample carries about 110,000 clones, 80% to 90% recorded once. The sample consisted of blood. These receptors were collected from a person between 18 and 69 years old in good health.

The chain recombines TRBV2 with TRBJ1-2; D remains unclear. This CDR3 region has 12 residues. V lost 4 bases, J lost 1 base, and 4 bases lay in between. Germline V gene sequence: CDR1 SNHLY, CDR2 FYNNEI. The CDR3: CASSVYNYGYTF. The CDR3 DNA follows: TGTGCCAGCAGTGTATATAACTATGGCTACACCTTC.

The chain links TRBV6-5 to TRBJ1-2, with D uncertain. V lost 6 bases and J lost 6, with 20 bases in between. The CDR3 is 15 residues long. CDR1 is MNHEY and CDR2 is SVGAGI in the germline V gene. CDR3 sequence: CASRSARVEADGYTF. The CDR3 DNA reads as TGTGCCAGCAGATCCGCCCGAGTGGAAGCCGATGGCTACACCTTC.

V and J are TRBV11-2 and TRBJ2-2; D is unresolved. Looked up from germline, CDR1 is SGHAT and CDR2 is FQNNGV. The ends were cut back, 8 bases at V and 5 bases at J, with 15 bases in the middle. There are 14 residues in the CDR3. The chain's CDR3 is CASLPLQRTGELFF. CDR3 coding DNA: TGTGCCAGCCTCCCCCTCCAACGAACCGGGGAGCTGTTTTTT.

The DNA for the CDR3 is TGTGCCAGCAGCTTAGGGGCTGATGGCTACACCTTC. Translating it yields CASSLGADGYTF. This chain connects TRBV11-2 to TRBJ1-2; D remains unclear. Deletions cut 1 base from V and 6 bases from J, with 6 bases between. Germline V gives CDR1 SGHAT, CDR2 FQNNGV. CDR3 length: 12 residues. Together with reference TRBV11-2 and TRBJ1-2, the CDR3 gives the full variable domain: EAGVAQSPRYKIIEKRQSVAFWCNPISGHATLYWYQQILGQGPKLLIQFQNNGVVDDSQLPKDRFSAERLKGVDSTLKIQPAKLEDSAVYLCASSLGADGYTFGSGTRLTVV.

The chain carries TRBV11-2 and TRBJ2-3, with 8 positions matching TRBD2. In germline, CDR1 is SGHAT, CDR2 FQNNGV. V was pared by 1 base and J by 2 bases, with 8 bases of the junction left unmatched. The CDR3 has 17 amino acids. CDR3 loop: CASSLGVGAGVTDTQYF. CDR3 bases: TGTGCCAGCAGCTTAGGGGTGGGAGCGGGGGTCACAGATACGCAGTATTTT.

This clone was detected only a few times. CDR3 in amino acids: CASSRLSGQGAYEQYF. In nucleotides, the CDR3 is TGCGCCAGCAGCCGGCTCTCGGGGCAGGGTGCCTACGAGCAGTACTTC. V gene TRBV4-1 combines with J gene TRBJ2-7; D tentatively reads TRBD1 or TRBD2 (5 bases each). CDR3 length equals 16 residues. Trimming removed 4 bases from V and 2 bases from J, with 18 bases in between. Per the germline V gene, CDR1 is MGHRA and CDR2 is YSYEKL.

The chain has TRBV7-2 and TRBJ1-2; 10 bases fit TRBD1. This CDR3 contains 15 residues. Germline V CDR1 and CDR2: SGHTA, FQGNSA. The ends lost 5 bases at V and 8 bases at J; junction bases unmatched: 11. The CDR3 loop is CASSLQGGTGDGYTF. For the CDR3, the DNA is TGTGCCAGCAGCCTTCAGGGAGGGACAGGGGACGGCTACACCTTC.

This sequence joins TRBV7-9 and TRBJ2-7; tentatively, D is TRBD1 or TRBD2 (5 bases each). V was shortened by 1 base and J by 3 bases, with 10 bases between the two germline ends. Per the germline V gene, CDR1 is SEHNR and CDR2 is FQNEAQ (reference sequence). The CDR3 totals 14 residues. This CDR3 reads CASSLGGRFYEQYF. DNA for the CDR3: TGTGCCAGCAGCTTAGGGGGACGATTCTACGAGCAGTACTTC.